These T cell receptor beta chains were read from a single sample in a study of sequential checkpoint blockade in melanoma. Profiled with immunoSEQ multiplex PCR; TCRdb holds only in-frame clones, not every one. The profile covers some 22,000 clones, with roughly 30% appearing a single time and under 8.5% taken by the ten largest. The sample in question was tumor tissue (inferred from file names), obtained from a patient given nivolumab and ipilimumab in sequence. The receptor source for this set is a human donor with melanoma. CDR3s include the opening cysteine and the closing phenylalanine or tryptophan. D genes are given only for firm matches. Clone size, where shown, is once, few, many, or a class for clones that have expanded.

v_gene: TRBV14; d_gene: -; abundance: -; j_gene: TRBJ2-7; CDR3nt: TGTGCCAGCAGCCGGCACGGGACATCTAAGGCCTACGAGCAGTACTTC; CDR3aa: CASSRHGTSKAYEQYF
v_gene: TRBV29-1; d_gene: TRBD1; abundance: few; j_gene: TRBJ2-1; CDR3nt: TGCAGCGTTGAGGAACAGGGGTGGAATGAGCAGTTCTTC; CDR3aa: CSVEEQGWNEQFF
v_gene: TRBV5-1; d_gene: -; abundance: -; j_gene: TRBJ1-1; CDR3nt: TGCGCCAGCAAACCGGACAAAATGAACACTGAAGCTTTCTTT; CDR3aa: CASKPDKMNTEAFF
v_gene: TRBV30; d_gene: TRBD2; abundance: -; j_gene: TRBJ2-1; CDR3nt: TGTGCCTGGAGTATTCCGGGACTAGCGGAGGGGGACCTGTTCTTC; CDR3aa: CAWSIPGLAEGDLFF
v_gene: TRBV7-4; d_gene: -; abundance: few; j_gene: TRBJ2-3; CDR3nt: TGTGCCAGCAGCTTAATCCACGGGGATACGCAGTATTTT; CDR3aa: CASSLIHGDTQYF
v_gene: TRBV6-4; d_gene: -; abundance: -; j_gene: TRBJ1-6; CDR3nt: TGTGCCAGCAGTTACGGGCCACAGCTCCACTTT; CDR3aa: CASSYGPQLHF
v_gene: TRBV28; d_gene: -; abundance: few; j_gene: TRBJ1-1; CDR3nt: TGTGCCAGCAGTTTTATGGGTCTTGGCACTGAAGCTTTCTTT; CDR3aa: CASSFMGLGTEAFF
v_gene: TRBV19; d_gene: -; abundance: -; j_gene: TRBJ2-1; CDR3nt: TGTGCCAGTAGTCAAGAAGGCGGATACAATGAGCAGTTCTTC; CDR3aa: CASSQEGGYNEQFF
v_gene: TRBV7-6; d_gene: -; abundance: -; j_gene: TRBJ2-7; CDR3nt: TGTGCCAGCAGCGCGCAACAGGGCTTCTCCTACGAGCAGTACTTC; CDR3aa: CASSAQQGFSYEQYF
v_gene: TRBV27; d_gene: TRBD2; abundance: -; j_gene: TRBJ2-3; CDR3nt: TGTGCCAGCAGTTTATCGCTAGCGGGACCTCCAGATACGCAGTATTTT; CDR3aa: CASSLSLAGPPDTQYF
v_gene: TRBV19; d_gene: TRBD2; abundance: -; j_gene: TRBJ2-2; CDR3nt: TGTGCCAGTAGTATCGAGGGGAGGGCTGTAGGGGAGCTGTTTTTT; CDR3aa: CASSIEGRAVGELFF
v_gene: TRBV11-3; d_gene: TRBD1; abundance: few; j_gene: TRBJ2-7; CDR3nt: TGTGCCAGCAGCTTGGGGACAGGGGGCGCTTGGGAGCAGTACTTC; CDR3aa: CASSLGTGGAWEQYF
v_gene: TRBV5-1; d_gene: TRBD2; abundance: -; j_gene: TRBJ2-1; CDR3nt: TGCGCCAGCAGCTTGGCCCAGGGAGCGGGAGGATACAATGAGCAGTTCTTC; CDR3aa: CASSLAQGAGGYNEQFF
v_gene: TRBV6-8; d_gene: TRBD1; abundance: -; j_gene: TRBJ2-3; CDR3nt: TGTGCCAGCAGAAGGACAGGGGCAGATACGCAGTATTTT; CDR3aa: CASRRTGADTQYF
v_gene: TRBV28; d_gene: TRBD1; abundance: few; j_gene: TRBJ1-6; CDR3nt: TGTGCCAGCCGCCGGGACAGGGGGACCTATAATTCACCCCTCCACTTT; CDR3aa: CASRRDRGTYNSPLHF
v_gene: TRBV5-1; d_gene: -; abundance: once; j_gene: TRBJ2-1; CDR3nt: TGCGCCAGCAGCGACGGGGCCCATTTGGGCTCCTACAATGAGCAGTTCTTC; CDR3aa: CASSDGAHLGSYNEQFF
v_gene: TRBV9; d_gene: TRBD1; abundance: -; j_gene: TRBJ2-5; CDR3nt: TGTGCCAGCAGTGCAACCCTGGGACAGGGGGCAGGGGAGACCCAGTACTTC; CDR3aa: CASSATLGQGAGETQYF
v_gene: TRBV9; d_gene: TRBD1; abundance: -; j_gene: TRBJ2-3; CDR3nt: TGTGCCAGCAGCGTATCGGGACAGGCTACAGATACGCAGTATTTT; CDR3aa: CASSVSGQATDTQYF
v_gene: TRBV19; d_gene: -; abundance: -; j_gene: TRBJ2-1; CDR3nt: TGTGCCAGTAGTGGGGGACACCCTGCCTACAATGAGCAGTTCTTC; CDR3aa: CASSGGHPAYNEQFF
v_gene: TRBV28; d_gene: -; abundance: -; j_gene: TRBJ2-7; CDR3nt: TGTGCCAGCAGTTCCCGGACATTCATTAGAGCCTACGAGCAGTACTTC; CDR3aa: CASSSRTFIRAYEQYF
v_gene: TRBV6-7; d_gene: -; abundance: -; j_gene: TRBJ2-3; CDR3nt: TGTGCCATCAGTGGGACAGATACGCAGTATTTT; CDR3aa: CAISGTDTQYF
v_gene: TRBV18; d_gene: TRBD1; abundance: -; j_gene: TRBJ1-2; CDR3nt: TGTGCCAGCTCAACGACAGGGGAGGGATACTATGGCTACACCTTC; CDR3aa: CASSTTGEGYYGYTF
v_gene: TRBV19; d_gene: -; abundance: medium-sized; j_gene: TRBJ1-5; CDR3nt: TGTGCCAGTAGTCATCTGGGGCTGGGTCAGCCCCAGCATTTT; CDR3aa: CASSHLGLGQPQHF
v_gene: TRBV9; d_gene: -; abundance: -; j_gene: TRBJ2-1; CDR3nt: TGTGCCAGTAACCCCGCGCGCTCCTACAATGAGCAGTTCTTC; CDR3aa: CASNPARSYNEQFF
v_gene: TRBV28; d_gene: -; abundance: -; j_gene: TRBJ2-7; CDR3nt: TGTGCCAGCATATCGTTGTTCAGCGGCTACGAGCAGTACTTC; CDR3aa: CASISLFSGYEQYF
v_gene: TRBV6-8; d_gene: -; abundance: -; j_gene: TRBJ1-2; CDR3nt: TGTGCCAGCAGTTACTCGAGGGTTCCCGGGAACTATGGCTACACCTTC; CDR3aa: CASSYSRVPGNYGYTF
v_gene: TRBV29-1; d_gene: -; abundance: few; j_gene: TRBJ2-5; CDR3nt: TGCAGCGTCCCCCACCCGCACAGGACCCAAGAGACCCAGTACTTC; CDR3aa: CSVPHPHRTQETQYF
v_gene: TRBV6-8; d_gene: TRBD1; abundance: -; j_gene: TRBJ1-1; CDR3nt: TGTGCCAGCAGCCAGGGGACAGGGTTGAACACTGAAGCTTTCTTT; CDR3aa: CASSQGTGLNTEAFF
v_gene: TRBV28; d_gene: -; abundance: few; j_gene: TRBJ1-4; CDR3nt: TGTGCCAGCAGTTTGGGGGGTGAAAAACTGTTTTTT; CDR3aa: CASSLGGEKLFF
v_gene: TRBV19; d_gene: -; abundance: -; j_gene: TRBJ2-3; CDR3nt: TGTGCCAGTAGTATATCCCCCAGAACAGATACGCAGTATTTT; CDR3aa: CASSISPRTDTQYF
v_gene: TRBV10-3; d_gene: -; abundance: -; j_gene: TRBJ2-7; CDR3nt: TGTGCCATCAGTGAGGGCCCTACAGGGAACTACGAGCAGTACTTC; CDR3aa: CAISEGPTGNYEQYF
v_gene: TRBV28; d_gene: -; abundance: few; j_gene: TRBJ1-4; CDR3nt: TGTGCCAGCACCCGAACTAATGAAAAACTGTTTTTT; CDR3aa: CASTRTNEKLFF
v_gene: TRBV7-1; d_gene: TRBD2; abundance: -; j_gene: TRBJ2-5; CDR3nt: TGTGCCAGCAGCTTGCTGGCGGGAGGGCCGGGGGAGACCCAGTACTTC; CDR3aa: CASSLLAGGPGETQYF
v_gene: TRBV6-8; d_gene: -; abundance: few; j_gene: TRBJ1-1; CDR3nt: TGTGCCGCGTCCCCCTTTGGCACTGAAGCTTTCTTT; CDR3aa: CAASPFGTEAFF
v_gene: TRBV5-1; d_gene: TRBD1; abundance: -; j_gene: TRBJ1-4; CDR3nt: TGCGCCAGCAGCTGGAACCCAGGGGGGGGTGAAAAACTGTTTTTT; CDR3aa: CASSWNPGGGEKLFF
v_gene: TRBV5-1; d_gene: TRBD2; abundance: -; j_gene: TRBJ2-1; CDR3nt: TGCGCCAGCAGGACCGGGACTAGCGGCCACAATGAGCAGTTCTTC; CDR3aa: CASRTGTSGHNEQFF
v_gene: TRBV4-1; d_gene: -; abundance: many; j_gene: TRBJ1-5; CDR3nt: TGCGCCAGCAGCCCCGGGGACGGTATCAATCAGCCCCAGCATTTT; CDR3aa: CASSPGDGINQPQHF
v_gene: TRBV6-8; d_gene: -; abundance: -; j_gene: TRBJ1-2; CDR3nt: TGTGCCAGCAGTTACTCGTACAGGGACTATGGCTACACCTTC; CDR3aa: CASSYSYRDYGYTF
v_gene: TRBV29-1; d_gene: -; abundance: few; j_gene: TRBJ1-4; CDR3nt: TGCAGCGTTGAGGGCGGAACTAATGAAAAACTGTTTTTT; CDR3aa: CSVEGGTNEKLFF
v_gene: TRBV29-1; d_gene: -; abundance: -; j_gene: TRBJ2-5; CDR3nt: TGCAGCGTTGAGGAGGGAACAGAGACCCAGTACTTC; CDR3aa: CSVEEGTETQYF
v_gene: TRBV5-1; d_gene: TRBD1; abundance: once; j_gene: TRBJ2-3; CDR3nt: TGCGCCAGCAGCCCCGGACAGGGCACGCCGGATACGCAGTATTTT; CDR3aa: CASSPGQGTPDTQYF
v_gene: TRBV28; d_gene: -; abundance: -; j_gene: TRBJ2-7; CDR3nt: TGTGCCAGCAGCCGGAACAGGATCCACGAGCAGTACTTC; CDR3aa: CASSRNRIHEQYF
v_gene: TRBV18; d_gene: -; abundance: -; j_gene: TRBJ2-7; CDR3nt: TGTGCCAGCTCACCCTCCGGTAACGAGCAGTACTTC; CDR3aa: CASSPSGNEQYF
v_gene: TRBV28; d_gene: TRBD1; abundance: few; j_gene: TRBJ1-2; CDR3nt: TGTGCCAGCAGTACCCGAGACAGGGGAGGGTATGGCTACACCTTC; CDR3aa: CASSTRDRGGYGYTF
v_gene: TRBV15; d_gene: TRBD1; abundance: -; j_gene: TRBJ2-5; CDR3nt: TGTGCCACCAGCAGAAACGCCGGGACAGGGGAGCAAGAGACCCAGTACTTC; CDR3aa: CATSRNAGTGEQETQYF
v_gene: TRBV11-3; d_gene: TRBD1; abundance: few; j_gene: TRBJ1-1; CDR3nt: TGTGCCAGCAGCTTGGCCGGGACAGGGCTTCTCCTGAACACTGAAGCTTTCTTT; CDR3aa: CASSLAGTGLLLNTEAFF
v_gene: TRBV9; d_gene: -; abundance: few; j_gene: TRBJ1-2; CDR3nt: TGTGCCAGCAGTGCAGGGAACTATGGCTACACCTTC; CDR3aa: CASSAGNYGYTF
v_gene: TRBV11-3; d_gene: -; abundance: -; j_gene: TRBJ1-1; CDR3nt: TGTGCCAGCAGCAACAGCGCCATCAGCACTGAAGCTTTCTTT; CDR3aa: CASSNSAISTEAFF
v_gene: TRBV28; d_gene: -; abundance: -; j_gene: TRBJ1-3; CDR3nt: TGTGCCAGCAGCACCCCGGGAGAAGGATCCGGAAACACCATATATTTT; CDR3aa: CASSTPGEGSGNTIYF
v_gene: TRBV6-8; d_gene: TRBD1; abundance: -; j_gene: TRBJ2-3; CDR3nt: TGTGCCGTGGGTCTAGACAGGGGAACAGATACGCAGTATTTT; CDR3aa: CAVGLDRGTDTQYF
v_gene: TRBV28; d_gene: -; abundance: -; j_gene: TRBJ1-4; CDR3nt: TGTGCCAGCAGTTTCCGGGGACCTAATGAAAAACTGTTTTTT; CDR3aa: CASSFRGPNEKLFF
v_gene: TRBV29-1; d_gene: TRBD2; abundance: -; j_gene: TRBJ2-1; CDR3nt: TGCAGCGTTGAGGGACTAGCGGGAGAAAATGAGCAGTTCTTC; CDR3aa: CSVEGLAGENEQFF
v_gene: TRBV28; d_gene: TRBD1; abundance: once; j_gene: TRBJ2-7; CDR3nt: TGTGCCAGCACCACAGGGGGCGGGTACGAGCAGTACTTC; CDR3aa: CASTTGGGYEQYF
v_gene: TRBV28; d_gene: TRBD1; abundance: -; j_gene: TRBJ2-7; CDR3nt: TGTGCCAGCACCGGACAGGGGGTTGGCTACGAGCAGTACTTC; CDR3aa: CASTGQGVGYEQYF
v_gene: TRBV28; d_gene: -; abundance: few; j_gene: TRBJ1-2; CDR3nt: TGTGCCAGCCTCCGGGGGCGAAACTATGGCTACACCTTC; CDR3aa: CASLRGRNYGYTF
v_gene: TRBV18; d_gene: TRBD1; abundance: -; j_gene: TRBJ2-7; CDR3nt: TGTGCCAGCTCTTCGACAGGGGGGTACGAGCAGTACTTC; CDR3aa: CASSSTGGYEQYF
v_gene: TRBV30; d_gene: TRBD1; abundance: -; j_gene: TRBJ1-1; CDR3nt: TGTGCCTGGGATCGGGACAGGGCGAACACTGAAGCTTTCTTT; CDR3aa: CAWDRDRANTEAFF
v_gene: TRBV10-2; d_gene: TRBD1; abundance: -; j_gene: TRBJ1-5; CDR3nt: TGCGCCAGCGGGACAGGGGATCATCAGCCCCAGCATTTT; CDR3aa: CASGTGDHQPQHF
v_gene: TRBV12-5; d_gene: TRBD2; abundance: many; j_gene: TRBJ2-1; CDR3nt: TGTGCCAGCGGGGGAGGGGGGAACAATGAGCAGTTCTTC; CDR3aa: CASGGGGNNEQFF